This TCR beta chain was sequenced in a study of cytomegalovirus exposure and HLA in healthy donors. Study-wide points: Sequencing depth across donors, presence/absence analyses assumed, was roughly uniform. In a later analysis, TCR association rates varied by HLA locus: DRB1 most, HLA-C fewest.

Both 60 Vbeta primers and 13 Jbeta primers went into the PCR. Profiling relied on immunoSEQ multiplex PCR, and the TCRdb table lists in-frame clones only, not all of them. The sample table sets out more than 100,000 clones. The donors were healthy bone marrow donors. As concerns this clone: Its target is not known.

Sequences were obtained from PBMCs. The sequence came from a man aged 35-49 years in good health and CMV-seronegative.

CDR3 in DNA: TGTGCCAGCAGTTCGTCTAGCAGCACAGATACGCAGTATTTT. Translated: CASSSSSSTDTQYF. The chain is built from TRBV27 and TRBJ2-3; a possible D gene is TRBD2 (5 bases). Germline V gives CDR1 MNHEY, CDR2 SMNVEV (reference sequence). With 4 bases removed from V and 0 bases from J, the gap between germline ends came to 8 bases. The CDR3 runs 14 residues.